A selection of T cell receptor beta chains follows, all from one sample in a study of blood T cell repertoires in COVID-19. Produced via immunoSEQ multiplex PCR; TCRdb's table is partial and in-frame only. The data show under 200,000 clones, with roughly 86% seen just once and 3.9% held by the top ten. Sequenced sample: peripheral blood. The source of these receptors is a woman aged 60-75 years who had recovered from COVID-19. Each CDR3 is given with its conserved first and last residue. A D gene is named only where the DNA matches it firmly. Expanded clones get a size class; other rows say once, few or many, or leave the size out.

cdr3_aa: CASSPDRITGELFF
cdr3_nt: TGTGCCAGCAGCCCCGACAGAATCACCGGGGAGCTGTTTTTT
d_call: NA
clone_size: NA
v_call: TRBV11-3
j_call: TRBJ2-2

cdr3_aa: CASSLFPGRNIQYF
cdr3_nt: TGTGCCAGCAGCTTATTTCCAGGGAGGAACATTCAGTACTTC
d_call: NA
clone_size: few
v_call: TRBV7-3
j_call: TRBJ2-4

cdr3_aa: CASSLIGGSSTDTQYF
cdr3_nt: TGTGCCAGCAGCTTAATCGGGGGGTCTAGCACAGATACGCAGTATTTT
d_call: TRBD2
clone_size: NA
v_call: TRBV7-3
j_call: TRBJ2-3

cdr3_aa: CASSIGQYGRTEAFF
cdr3_nt: TGTGCCAGTAGTATAGGGCAGTACGGGAGGACTGAAGCTTTCTTT
d_call: NA
clone_size: NA
v_call: TRBV19
j_call: TRBJ1-1

cdr3_aa: CASRATGSQPQHF
cdr3_nt: TGTGCCAGCAGGGCCACAGGGTCCCAGCCCCAGCATTTT
d_call: NA
clone_size: NA
v_call: TRBV6-6
j_call: TRBJ1-5

cdr3_aa: CASSTGTVRTGNTIYF
cdr3_nt: TGTGCCAGCAGCACTGGGACAGTTCGGACGGGAAACACCATATATTTT
d_call: TRBD1
clone_size: NA
v_call: TRBV16
j_call: TRBJ1-3

cdr3_aa: CASSVGQGGEKLFF
cdr3_nt: TGTGCCAGCAGCGTGGGACAGGGGGGGGAAAAACTGTTTTTT
d_call: TRBD1
clone_size: NA
v_call: TRBV7-2
j_call: TRBJ1-4

cdr3_aa: CATSGPWGQPQHF
cdr3_nt: TGTGCCACCAGTGGGCCTTGGGGCCAGCCCCAGCATTTT
d_call: NA
clone_size: NA
v_call: TRBV24-1
j_call: TRBJ1-5

cdr3_aa: CASSPTPLSVTGELFF
cdr3_nt: TGTGCCAGCAGCCCAACCCCGCTTTCAGTCACCGGGGAGCTGTTTTTT
d_call: NA
clone_size: NA
v_call: TRBV7-9
j_call: TRBJ2-2

cdr3_aa: CAWTTVYGYTF
cdr3_nt: TGTGCCTGGACTACAGTCTATGGCTACACCTTC
d_call: NA
clone_size: NA
v_call: TRBV30
j_call: TRBJ1-2

cdr3_aa: CASSQTIGGKLFF
cdr3_nt: TGCGCCAGCAGCCAAACTATAGGGGGAAAACTGTTTTTT
d_call: NA
clone_size: NA
v_call: TRBV4-1
j_call: TRBJ1-4

cdr3_aa: CASSLPDRGPGSNQPQHF
cdr3_nt: TGTGCCAGCAGTTTACCCGACAGGGGGCCGGGGAGCAATCAGCCCCAGCATTTT
d_call: TRBD1
clone_size: NA
v_call: TRBV28
j_call: TRBJ1-5

cdr3_aa: CASSRASGGAHSNEQFF
cdr3_nt: TGCGCCAGCAGTAGGGCTAGCGGGGGGGCCCATAGCAATGAGCAGTTCTTC
d_call: TRBD2
clone_size: many
v_call: TRBV5-1
j_call: TRBJ2-1

cdr3_aa: CASTTSELHEAFF
cdr3_nt: TGTGCCAGCACCACTAGCGAGTTACATGAAGCTTTCTTT
d_call: NA
clone_size: once
v_call: TRBV7-9
j_call: TRBJ1-1

cdr3_aa: CASSLHRAQETQYF
cdr3_nt: TGTGCCAGCAGCTTGCACAGGGCCCAAGAGACCCAGTACTTC
d_call: NA
clone_size: once
v_call: TRBV5-8
j_call: TRBJ2-5

cdr3_aa: CASSQARGTTF
cdr3_nt: TGTGCCAGCAGCCAAGCAAGGGGCACCACCTTC
d_call: NA
clone_size: NA
v_call: TRBV3-1/TRBV3-2
j_call: TRBJ1-2

cdr3_aa: CASSQLPGTGNTIYF
cdr3_nt: TGTGCCAGCAGCCAACTACCCGGGACAGGAAACACCATATATTTT
d_call: NA
clone_size: NA
v_call: TRBV9
j_call: TRBJ1-3

cdr3_aa: CASSEPYRQGATDTQYF
cdr3_nt: TGTGCCAGCAGTGAACCCTATAGACAGGGGGCCACAGATACGCAGTATTTT
d_call: TRBD1
clone_size: NA
v_call: TRBV9
j_call: TRBJ2-3

cdr3_aa: CSVGARGLDYGYTF
cdr3_nt: TGCAGCGTGGGGGCCAGGGGGCTGGACTATGGCTACACCTTC
d_call: TRBD1
clone_size: NA
v_call: TRBV29-1
j_call: TRBJ1-2

cdr3_aa: CSVTREITDTQYF
cdr3_nt: TGCAGCGTTACTCGGGAGATCACAGATACGCAGTATTTT
d_call: NA
clone_size: NA
v_call: TRBV29-1
j_call: TRBJ2-3

cdr3_aa: CASSQDGLAPGSYEQYF
cdr3_nt: TGCGCCAGCAGCCAAGATGGGCTCGCGCCGGGGTCCTACGAGCAGTACTTC
d_call: NA
clone_size: few
v_call: TRBV4-1
j_call: TRBJ2-7

cdr3_aa: CASSWQGQGALETQYF
cdr3_nt: TGCGCCAGCAGCTGGCAAGGACAGGGGGCTCTAGAGACCCAGTACTTC
d_call: TRBD1
clone_size: NA
v_call: TRBV5-1
j_call: TRBJ2-5

cdr3_aa: CASSFGETQYF
cdr3_nt: TGTGCCAGCAGCTTCGGGGAGACCCAGTACTTC
d_call: NA
clone_size: NA
v_call: TRBV7-3
j_call: TRBJ2-5

cdr3_aa: CASSARGETGTDTQYF
cdr3_nt: TGTGCCAGCAGCGCGCGGGGTGAAACTGGCACAGATACGCAGTATTTT
d_call: NA
clone_size: NA
v_call: TRBV9
j_call: TRBJ2-3

cdr3_aa: CASSLDSGGSGETQYF
cdr3_nt: TGTGCCAGCAGCTTAGATAGCGGGGGGTCGGGAGAGACCCAGTACTTC
d_call: TRBD2
clone_size: NA
v_call: TRBV7-8
j_call: TRBJ2-5

cdr3_aa: CASSQLAGATDTQYF
cdr3_nt: TGCGCCAGCAGCCAGCTGGCAGGGGCCACAGATACGCAGTATTTT
d_call: NA
clone_size: NA
v_call: TRBV4-1
j_call: TRBJ2-3

cdr3_aa: CARGSWGEEQFF
cdr3_nt: TGTGCCAGGGGATCTTGGGGGGAAGAGCAGTTCTTC
d_call: NA
clone_size: NA
v_call: TRBV6-5
j_call: TRBJ2-1

cdr3_aa: CASSQDDGFNTGELFF
cdr3_nt: TGTGCCAGCAGCCAAGACGACGGGTTCAACACCGGGGAGCTGTTTTTT
d_call: NA
clone_size: NA
v_call: TRBV4-2
j_call: TRBJ2-2

cdr3_aa: CASSLLGGSYNEQFF
cdr3_nt: TGTGCCAGCAGCTTATTAGGGGGCTCCTACAATGAGCAGTTCTTC
d_call: NA
clone_size: NA
v_call: TRBV11-2
j_call: TRBJ2-1

cdr3_aa: CASSTGGPGNEQFF
cdr3_nt: TGTGCCAGCAGCACGGGGGGGCCGGGCAATGAGCAGTTCTTC
d_call: TRBD2
clone_size: NA
v_call: TRBV7-3
j_call: TRBJ2-1

cdr3_aa: CASSASVRAGETQYF
cdr3_nt: TGCGCCAGCAGTGCCTCCGTCAGGGCAGGGGAGACCCAGTACTTC
d_call: NA
clone_size: NA
v_call: TRBV10-1
j_call: TRBJ2-5

cdr3_aa: CASRATVEAFF
cdr3_nt: TGTGCCAGCAGAGCTACAGTAGAAGCTTTCTTT
d_call: NA
clone_size: NA
v_call: TRBV28
j_call: TRBJ1-1

cdr3_aa: CASSPWTSGGRDIQYF
cdr3_nt: TGTGCCAGCAGTCCATGGACTAGCGGGGGCAGAGACATTCAGTACTTC
d_call: TRBD2
clone_size: NA
v_call: TRBV28
j_call: TRBJ2-4

cdr3_aa: CASSLAGAFQETQYF
cdr3_nt: TGTGCCAGCAGTTTAGCGGGGGCCTTCCAAGAGACCCAGTACTTC
d_call: TRBD2
clone_size: NA
v_call: TRBV7-3
j_call: TRBJ2-5

cdr3_aa: CASSVDNTYSYEQYF
cdr3_nt: TGTGCCAGCAGCGTAGACAACACGTACTCCTACGAGCAGTACTTC
d_call: NA
clone_size: NA
v_call: TRBV9
j_call: TRBJ2-7

cdr3_aa: CASHFNRPGTEAFF
cdr3_nt: TGTGCCAGTCACTTCAACAGGCCTGGCACTGAAGCTTTCTTT
d_call: NA
clone_size: NA
v_call: TRBV2
j_call: TRBJ1-1

cdr3_aa: CASSQEGGGSGNTIYF
cdr3_nt: TGTGCCAGCAGCCAAGAGGGGGGGGGCTCTGGAAACACCATATATTTT
d_call: NA
clone_size: NA
v_call: TRBV4-2
j_call: TRBJ1-3

cdr3_aa: CATSGWNNEQFF
cdr3_nt: TGTGCCACGTCAGGCTGGAACAATGAGCAGTTCTTC
d_call: NA
clone_size: NA
v_call: TRBV12-3/TRBV12-4
j_call: TRBJ2-1

cdr3_aa: CASTEPGDYYGYTF
cdr3_nt: TGTGCCAGCACTGAACCGGGAGATTACTATGGCTACACCTTC
d_call: NA
clone_size: NA
v_call: TRBV2
j_call: TRBJ1-2